These 10 T cell receptor beta chains came from one sample sequenced in a study of cytomegalovirus exposure and HLA in healthy donors. With 60 Vbeta and 13 Jbeta primers, the PCR was carried out. Sequencing used immunoSEQ multiplex PCR; TCRdb keeps in-frame clones, though not all of them. This sample's clone table lists some 52,000 clones. Sequencing was performed on PBMCs. The receptor source for this set is a woman aged 55-70 years in good health and CMV-seropositive.

The chain joins TRBV14 to TRBJ1-2; D unresolved. Trimming left V 1 base short and J 5 bases short, with 8 bases between. Germline CDR1 and CDR2: SGHDN and FVKESK. This CDR3 spans 13 amino acids. In DNA form, the CDR3 reads TGTGCCAGCAGCCAAGGGACTCAATATGGCTACACCTTC. This sequence encodes CASSQGTQYGYTF.

The chain carries TRBV27 and TRBJ2-3, with 10 bases aligning to TRBD1. Germline trimming cut 5 bases from V and 5 bases from J; bases unmatched to any gene: 10. Per the germline V gene, CDR1 is MNHEY and CDR2 is SMNVEV (reference sequence). CDR3 length: 16 amino acids. This chain's CDR3 is CASSIRQGAYGDTQYF. In DNA, the CDR3 is TGTGCCAGCAGTATAAGACAGGGGGCTTATGGAGATACGCAGTATTTT.

This chain joins TRBV7-9 and TRBJ2-1; 10 bases are a match to TRBD2. CDR1 is SEHNR, CDR2 FQNEAQ, per germline (reference sequence). The CDR3 totals 14 residues. V shed 6 bases and J 6 bases; nucleotides not matched to a gene: 5. CDR3 bases: TGTGCCAGCAGTTATAGCGGGGGGCCCAATGAGCAGTTCTTC. This codes for CASSYSGGPNEQFF.

A remark on this clone: A read error may account for a junction end that differs from germline. The chain joins TRBV6-5 to TRBJ1-3; maybe TRBD1 (5 bases). Germline assignment: CDR1 MNHEY and CDR2 SVGAGI. The CDR3 totals 14 residues. CDR3 DNA: TGTGCCAGCAGATTATTAGGGACTGGAAACAACATATATTTT. Amino acid sequence: CASRLLGTGNNIYF.

The chain carries TRBV6-5 and TRBJ1-3; D gene uncertain. This CDR3 has 13 amino acids. Trimming stripped 6 bases from V and 4 bases from J, with 10 bases between. Germline V lookup: CDR1 MNHEY, CDR2 SVGAGI. The chain's CDR3 is CASSEVSGNTIYF. CDR3 DNA: TGTGCCAGCAGCGAGGTCTCGGGAAACACCATATATTTT.

The V call is TRBV6-1, the J call TRBJ2-3; TRBD2 matches at 10 bases. The CDR3 runs 15 residues. V shed 4 bases, J shed 4 bases, and the junction held 5 bases outside the gene matches. Germline V gene sequence: CDR1 MNHNS, CDR2 SASEGT. For the CDR3, the DNA is TGTGCCAGCAGTGCCAGCGGGGGGGCCGCAGATACGCAGTATTTT. Translating gives CASSASGGAADTQYF.

The chain is built from TRBV7-2 and TRBJ2-7; D may be TRBD2 (5 bases). The V and J ends lost 5 bases and 0 bases respectively, with 20 bases between them. Germline V gene sequence: CDR1 SGHTA, CDR2 FQGNSA. This CDR3 has 17 residues. The CDR3 DNA sequence: TGTGCCAGCAGCCGTCCAGCGGAGAAGTTAGTCTCCTACGAGCAGTACTTC. Amino acids: CASSRPAEKLVSYEQYF.

The chain couples TRBV20-1 to TRBJ1-5; D is perhaps TRBD1 (5 bases). Germline CDR1 reads DFQATT; CDR2 reads SNEGSKA (reference sequence). There are 11 residues in the CDR3. The CDR3 protein is CNGGVGQPQHF. The CDR3 DNA follows: TGCAATGGAGGGGTTGGGCAGCCCCAGCATTTT.

The chain is built from TRBV9 and TRBJ1-1; D may be TRBD1 (6 bases). V was trimmed by 4 bases and J by 2 bases, leaving 12 bases between them. This CDR3 comprises 14 residues. CDR1 and CDR2 (germline): SGDLS, YYNGEE. The CDR3 region has the DNA TGTGCCAGCAGCCTTAGGACAGCCAACACTGAAGCTTTCTTT. Translated: CASSLRTANTEAFF.

The chain joins TRBV6-6 to TRBJ2-1; 8 bases line up with TRBD1. Germline assignment: CDR1 MNHNY and CDR2 SVGAGI (reference sequence). With 6 bases clipped from V and 12 bases from J, the junction kept 4 bases outside the gene matches. This CDR3 comprises 11 residues. CDR3 sequence (DNA): TGTGCCAGCAGCTCGGGACAGGTGCAGTTCTTC. It codes for CASSSGQVQFF.